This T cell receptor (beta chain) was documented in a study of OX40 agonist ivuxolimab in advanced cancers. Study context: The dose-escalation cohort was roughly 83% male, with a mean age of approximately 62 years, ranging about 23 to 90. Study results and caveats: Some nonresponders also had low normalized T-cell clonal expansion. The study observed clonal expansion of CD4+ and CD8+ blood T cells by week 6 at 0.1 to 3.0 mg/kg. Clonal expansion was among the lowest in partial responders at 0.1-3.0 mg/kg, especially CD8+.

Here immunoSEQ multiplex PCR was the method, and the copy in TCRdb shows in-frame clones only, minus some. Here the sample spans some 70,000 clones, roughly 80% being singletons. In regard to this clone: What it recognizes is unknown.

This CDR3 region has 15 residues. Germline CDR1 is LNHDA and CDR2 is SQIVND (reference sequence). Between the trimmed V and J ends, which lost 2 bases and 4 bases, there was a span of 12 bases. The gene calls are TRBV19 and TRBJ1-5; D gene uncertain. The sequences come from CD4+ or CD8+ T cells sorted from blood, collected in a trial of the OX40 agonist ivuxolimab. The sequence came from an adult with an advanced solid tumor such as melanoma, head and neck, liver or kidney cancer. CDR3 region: CASSIPSGENQPQHF. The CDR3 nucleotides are TGTGCCAGTAGTATACCGTCTGGGGAAAATCAGCCCCAGCATTTT.